This entry features one T cell receptor (beta chain) sequence. The data originate from a study of human T cells and chemical hapten exposure. V lost 4 bases, J lost 0 bases, and 8 bases lay in between. This CDR3 has 14 residues. Germline V gene lookup returns CDR1 SEHNR and CDR2 FQNEAQ (reference sequence). TCRdb fed the 5' RACE reads into MiXCR, producing one record per CDR3 protein. This table has about 81,000 distinct CDR3 sequences, more than 7.5% appearing once. From whole blood left unfractionated, total RNA was extracted. This TCR was recovered from a male donor in good health. The rearrangement links TRBV7-9 to TRBJ2-3; D gene uncertain. The CDR3 nucleotides are TGTGCCAGCAGCTCCTCTATTAGCACAGATACGCAGTATTTT. It specifies CASSSSISTDTQYF.